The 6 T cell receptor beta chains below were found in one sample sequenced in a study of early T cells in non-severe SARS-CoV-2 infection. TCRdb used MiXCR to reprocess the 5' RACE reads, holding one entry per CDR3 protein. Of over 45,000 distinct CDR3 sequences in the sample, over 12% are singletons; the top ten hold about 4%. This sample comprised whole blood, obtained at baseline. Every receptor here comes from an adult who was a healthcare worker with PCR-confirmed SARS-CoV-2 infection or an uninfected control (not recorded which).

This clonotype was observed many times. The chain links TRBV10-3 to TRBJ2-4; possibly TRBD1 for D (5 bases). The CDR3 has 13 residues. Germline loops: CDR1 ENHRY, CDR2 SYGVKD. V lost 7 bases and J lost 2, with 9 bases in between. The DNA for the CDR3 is TGTGCCATCAAAGGGGAAACCAAAAACATTCAGTACTTC. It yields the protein CAIKGETKNIQYF.

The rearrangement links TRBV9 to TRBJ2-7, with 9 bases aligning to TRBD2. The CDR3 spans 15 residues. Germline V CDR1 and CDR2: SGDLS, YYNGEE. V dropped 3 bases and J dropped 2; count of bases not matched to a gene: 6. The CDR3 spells CASSGEAGGTYEQYF. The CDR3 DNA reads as TGTGCCAGCAGCGGGGAAGCGGGGGGCACCTACGAGCAGTACTTC.

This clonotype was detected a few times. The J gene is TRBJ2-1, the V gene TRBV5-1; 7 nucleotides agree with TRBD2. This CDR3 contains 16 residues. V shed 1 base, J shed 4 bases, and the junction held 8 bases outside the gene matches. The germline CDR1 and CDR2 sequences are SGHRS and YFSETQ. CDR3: CASSLIGLAEYNEQFF. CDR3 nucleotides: TGCGCCAGCAGCTTGATTGGTCTAGCGGAGTACAATGAGCAGTTCTTC. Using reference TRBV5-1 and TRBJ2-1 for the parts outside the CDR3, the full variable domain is KAGVTQTPRYLIKTRGQQVTLSCSPISGHRSVSWYQQTPGQGLQFLFEYFSETQRNKGNFPGRFSGRQFSNSRSEMNVSTLELGDSALYLCASSLIGLAEYNEQFFGPGTRLTVL.

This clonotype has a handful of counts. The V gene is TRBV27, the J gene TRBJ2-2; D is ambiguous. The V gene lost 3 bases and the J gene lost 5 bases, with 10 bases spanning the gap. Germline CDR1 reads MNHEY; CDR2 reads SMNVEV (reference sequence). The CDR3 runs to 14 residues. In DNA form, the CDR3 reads TGTGCCAGCAGTTTCTTCCCTAAAACCGGGGAGCTGTTTTTT. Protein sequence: CASSFFPKTGELFF.

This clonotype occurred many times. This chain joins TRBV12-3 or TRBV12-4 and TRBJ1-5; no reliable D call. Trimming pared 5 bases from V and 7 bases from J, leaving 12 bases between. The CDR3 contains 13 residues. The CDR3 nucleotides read TGTGCCAGCAGTCCTGGAGAGGGCCAGCCCCAGCATTTT. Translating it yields CASSPGEGQPQHF.

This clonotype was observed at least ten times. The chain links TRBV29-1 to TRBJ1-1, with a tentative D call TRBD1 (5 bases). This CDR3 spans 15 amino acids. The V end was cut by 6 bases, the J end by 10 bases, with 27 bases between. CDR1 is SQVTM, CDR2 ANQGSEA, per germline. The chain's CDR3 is CSVASLRERDGGAFF. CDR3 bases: TGCAGCGTCGCCTCCCTCCGAGAGCGTGACGGGGGAGCTTTCTTT.